One sample yielded the 27 T cell receptor beta chains listed below, sequenced in a study of cytomegalovirus exposure and HLA in healthy donors. The PCR was carried out with 60 Vbeta primers and 13 Jbeta primers. The repertoire was sequenced with immunoSEQ multiplex PCR; TCRdb's copy has only in-frame clones and lacks some. This sample's table has 74,000 or so clones. Sequencing was performed on PBMCs. These TCRs come from a woman aged 60-75 years in good health and CMV-seronegative.

The chain has TRBV19 and TRBJ1-2; 7 bases line up with TRBD1. The V gene's germline CDR1 is LNHDA and CDR2 SQIVND (reference sequence). CDR3 length: 17 residues. V shed 1 base and J 2 bases; nucleotides not matched to a gene: 10. CDR3 protein: CASSIAAGGRLNYGYTF. CDR3 nucleotides: TGTGCCAGTAGTATAGCGGCAGGGGGGCGTCTAAACTATGGCTACACCTTC.

The rearrangement links TRBV6-6 to TRBJ2-1; a possible D gene is TRBD1 (6 bases). Germline CDR1 MNHNY, CDR2 SVGAGI (reference sequence). This CDR3 has 11 amino acids. Trimming cost V 6 bases and J 15 bases, with 15 bases left between them. The CDR3 bases are TGTGCCAGCAGACGGACAGAGCCTACGTTCTTC. Amino acid sequence: CASRRTEPTFF.

The chain is built from TRBV4-3 and TRBJ2-6; D perhaps matches TRBD1 (6 bases). The CDR3 has 18 residues. Germline CDR1 is LGHNA and CDR2 is YSLEER. Deletions cut 2 bases from V and 3 bases from J, with 17 bases between. The CDR3 loop reads CASSQSRGGSGGANVLTF. The CDR3 DNA reads as TGCGCCAGCAGCCAATCACGAGGGGGTTCGGGTGGGGCCAACGTCCTGACTTTC.

This chain joins TRBV7-8 and TRBJ2-5; 10 positions match TRBD1. After removal of 6 bases from V and 5 bases from J, the junction contained 9 bases not matched to a gene. The germline CDR1 and CDR2 sequences are SGHVS and FQNEAQ. The CDR3 covers 15 residues. CDR3 nucleotides: TGTGCCAGCAGAGAAGGACAGGGGGATTGGGAGACCCAGTACTTC. Protein sequence: CASREGQGDWETQYF.

The genes are TRBV29-1 and TRBJ2-1, with D perhaps TRBD2 (5 bases). V lost 6 bases to trimming and J lost 12 bases, with 12 bases between them. From germline, CDR1 is SQVTM and CDR2 ANQGSEA. This CDR3 comprises 10 residues. This chain's CDR3 is CSVDSGWQFF. The CDR3 DNA follows: TGCAGCGTGGATTCGGGGTGGCAGTTCTTC.

Comments on this clone: The junction differs from germline at one of its ends, possibly a read error. This chain connects TRBV28 to TRBJ2-7; 9 bases are shared with TRBD2. The CDR3 spans 14 residues. CDR1 MDHEN and CDR2 SYDVKM come from the germline V gene. CDR3 nucleotides: TGTGCCAGCAGTTTCGCTAGCGGGATAAACGAACAGTACTTC. Translated: CASSFASGINEQYF.

J is TRBJ2-7 and V is TRBV7-2, with 13 bases identical to TRBD2. The ends lost 1 base at V and 5 bases at J; junction bases unmatched: 2. Germline loops: CDR1 SGHTA, CDR2 FQGNSA. There are 15 residues in the CDR3. As DNA, the CDR3 is TGTGCCAGCAGCTTAGTACTAGCGGGAGGGGACGAGCAGTACTTC. Protein: CASSLVLAGGDEQYF.

The chain couples TRBV2 to TRBJ2-5; 7 positions agree with TRBD1. V dropped 8 bases and J dropped 1; count of bases not matched to a gene: 16. CDR1 is SNHLY and CDR2 is FYNNEI in the germline V gene. The CDR3 runs 17 residues. CDR3 in amino acids: CASFGSPGQTFQETQYF. CDR3 in DNA: TGTGCCAGCTTTGGAAGTCCGGGACAGACTTTCCAAGAGACCCAGTACTTC.

The rearrangement links TRBV2 to TRBJ2-3, with 9 nucleotides matching TRBD1. The CDR3 totals 13 residues. Losses at the gene ends were 6 bases for V and 4 bases for J; bases not matched to a gene: 2. Germline assignment: CDR1 SNHLY and CDR2 FYNNEI. The CDR3 loop is CASRGQGPDTQYF. CDR3 coding DNA: TGTGCCAGCAGGGGACAGGGCCCAGATACGCAGTATTTT.

This chain connects TRBV7-2 to TRBJ2-7, with 10 bases that match TRBD1. Germline loops: CDR1 SGHTA, CDR2 FQGNSA. The junction had 1 base not matched to a gene; V was cut back by 0 bases and J by 2 bases. The CDR3 is made up of 15 amino acids. CDR3: CASSLAGTGAYEQYF. CDR3 in DNA: TGTGCCAGCAGCTTAGCGGGGACAGGGGCCTACGAGCAGTACTTC.

This chain connects TRBV14 to TRBJ1-1; D gene ambiguous. The germline CDR1 and CDR2 sequences are SGHDN and FVKESK. Trimming cost V 3 bases and J 2 bases, with 10 bases left between them. The CDR3 is made up of 14 amino acids. CDR3 region: CASSQLEINTEAFF. The CDR3 bases are TGTGCCAGCAGCCAGTTAGAAATTAACACTGAAGCTTTCTTT.

The CDR3 coding sequence is TGCAGCGCCGGGACTACAGTTATTCGCACAGATACGCAGTATTTT. Residues: CSAGTTVIRTDTQYF. The chain uses TRBV29-1 and TRBJ2-3; 7 nucleotides align to TRBD2. The V gene's germline CDR1 is SQVTM and CDR2 ANQGSEA. The CDR3 length is 15 residues. V lost 7 bases and J lost 1; bases outside the gene matches: 11.

J is TRBJ2-3 and V is TRBV19, with TRBD1 identical over 7 bases. Germline values: CDR1 LNHDA, CDR2 SQIVND (reference sequence). CDR3 length equals 13 residues. V gave up 6 bases and J gave up 5 bases; unmatched junction bases: 5. The CDR3 sequence: CASSLRTGDTQYF. DNA for the CDR3: TGTGCCAGTAGCCTTCGGACAGGAGATACGCAGTATTTT.

The V gene is TRBV28, the J gene TRBJ1-3, with 7 nucleotides matching TRBD1. Germline CDR1 and CDR2: MDHEN and SYDVKM. The ends lost 2 bases at V and 4 bases at J; junction bases unmatched: 5. The CDR3 is made up of 15 amino acids. This CDR3 reads CASSLEGAGGNTIYF. The CDR3 coding sequence is TGTGCCAGCAGTTTAGAGGGGGCGGGCGGAAACACCATATATTTT.

CDR3 sequence (DNA): TGCAGCGTAAAGGACAGGGGCCAAGAGACCCAGTACTTC. It encodes CSVKDRGQETQYF. The rearrangement joins TRBV29-1 to TRBJ2-5, with 9 bases that match TRBD1. This CDR3 has 13 amino acids. V gave up 6 bases and J gave up 1 base; unmatched junction bases: 3. From germline, CDR1 is SQVTM and CDR2 ANQGSEA.

The chain uses TRBV29-1 and TRBJ1-1, with a possible D match to TRBD1 (6 bases). In germline, CDR1 is SQVTM, CDR2 ANQGSEA. With 7 bases removed from V and 3 bases from J, the gap between germline ends came to 18 bases. There are 14 residues in the CDR3. The CDR3 reads CSAVRTAGDTEAFF. Here the CDR3 DNA reads TGCAGCGCCGTACGAACTGCAGGGGACACTGAAGCTTTCTTT.

The chain joins TRBV19 to TRBJ2-1; 9 nucleotides line up with TRBD2. Germline V CDR1 and CDR2: LNHDA, SQIVND (reference sequence). The CDR3 has 15 amino acids. The V segment lost 5 bases and the J segment 6 bases; nucleotides outside the gene matches: 8. The CDR3 here is CASSPPSGRINEQFF. In DNA form, the CDR3 reads TGTGCCAGTAGTCCCCCCAGCGGGAGGATCAATGAGCAGTTCTTC.

V and J are TRBV13 and TRBJ1-5; no clear D gene. V lost 3 bases and J lost 0, with 6 bases in between. The CDR3 has 14 amino acids. Germline CDR1 and CDR2: PRHDT and FYEKMQ (reference sequence). CDR3 sequence reads: CASSFGSSNQPQHF. In DNA form, the CDR3 reads TGTGCCAGCAGCTTTGGCAGTAGCAATCAGCCCCAGCATTTT. The variable domain in full, completed from reference TRBV13 and TRBJ1-5, reads AAGVIQSPRHLIKEKRETATLKCYPIPRHDTVYWYQQGPGQDPQFLISFYEKMQSDKGSIPDRFSAQQFSDYHSELNMSSLELGDSALYFCASSFGSSNQPQHFGDGTRLSIL.

The DNA for the CDR3 is TGTGCCAGCAGCCCCGGGACTAGCGGTACAAAGACGCAGTATTTT. It translates to CASSPGTSGTKTQYF. The chain recombines TRBV28 with TRBJ2-3; 11 nucleotides align to TRBD2. CDR1 is MDHEN and CDR2 is SYDVKM in the germline V gene. V shed 6 bases, J shed 9 bases, and the junction held 11 bases outside the gene matches. This CDR3 comprises 15 residues.

This chain links TRBV11-3 with TRBJ2-1, with 12 positions matching TRBD2. Trimming at V came to 5 bases and at J to 7 bases, leaving 12 bases not matched to a gene. CDR1 SGHNT and CDR2 YENEEA come from the germline V gene. This CDR3 contains 17 residues. CDR3 loop: CASSPDSTSGSGNEQFF. In nucleotides, the CDR3 is TGTGCCAGCAGCCCCGATTCGACTAGCGGGAGCGGGAATGAGCAGTTCTTC.

The chain has TRBV5-5 and TRBJ2-7; a possible D gene is TRBD2 (5 bases). Germline CDR1 SGHKS, CDR2 YYEKEE (reference sequence). V gave up 0 bases and J gave up 3 bases, with 13 bases separating them. The CDR3 contains 15 residues. DNA of the CDR3: TGTGCCAGCAGCTTGGAGGACTCATCCCTCTACGAGCAGTACTTC. This translates into CASSLEDSSLYEQYF.

The V call is TRBV28, the J call TRBJ1-6, with D possibly being TRBD1 (6 bases). This CDR3 is built from 20 residues. Germline-derived CDR1 and CDR2 are MDHEN and SYDVKM. Between the trimmed V and J ends, which lost 7 bases and 0 bases, there was a span of 25 bases. The CDR3 is CASIHVGQGIPSSYNSPLHF. The CDR3 coding sequence is TGTGCCAGCATCCATGTAGGGCAGGGGATCCCAAGCTCCTATAATTCACCCCTCCACTTT. Full variable domain (remainder filled in from reference TRBV28 and TRBJ1-6): DVKVTQSSRYLVKRTGEKVFLECVQDMDHENMFWYRQDPGLGLRLIYFSYDVKMKEKGDIPEGYSVSREKKERFSLILESASTNQTSMYLCASIHVGQGIPSSYNSPLHFGNGTRLTVT.

The chain couples TRBV11-3 to TRBJ2-1, with 7 positions matching TRBD2. CDR1 SGHNT and CDR2 YENEEA come from the germline V gene. The CDR3 is 17 residues long. With 0 bases clipped from V and 7 bases from J, the junction kept 12 bases outside the gene matches. DNA of the CDR3: TGTGCCAGCAGCTTAGATCTCGGTGGGAGGGCCGGGAATGAGCAGTTCTTC. Translating it yields CASSLDLGGRAGNEQFF.

The V gene is TRBV4-3, the J gene TRBJ2-5, with a possible D match to TRBD2 (6 bases). The J call may be faulty, since TRBJ2-7 better matches the DNA end. Germline V CDR1 and CDR2: LGHNA, YSLEER. This CDR3 contains 15 residues. The CDR3 bases are TGCGCCAGCAGCCAACTAAACACGGGGGTCTACGAGCAGTACTTC. Residues: CASSQLNTGVYEQYF.

The gene calls are TRBV2 and TRBJ1-2; possibly TRBD1 for D (5 bases). The V gene lost 3 bases and the J gene lost 2 bases, with 10 bases spanning the gap. The CDR3 is made up of 14 amino acids. CDR1 is SNHLY, CDR2 FYNNEI, per germline. CDR3 nucleotide sequence: TGTGCCAGCAGTGAGTCAGGGCAGAACTATGGCTACACCTTC. This sequence encodes CASSESGQNYGYTF.

V usage is TRBV18 and J usage is TRBJ2-2, with 11 bases matching TRBD2. CDR3 length: 18 residues. CDR1 is KGHSH, CDR2 LQKENI, per germline. V lost 2 bases, J lost 2 bases, and 7 bases stayed unmatched. Here the CDR3 DNA reads TGTGCCAGCTCACCAATACTAGCGGGAGTTCAAAACACCGGGGAGCTGTTTTTT. Its translation is CASSPILAGVQNTGELFF.

This chain connects TRBV19 to TRBJ2-7; the D gene is possibly TRBD1 (6 bases). Trimming took 5 bases from V and 0 from J, leaving 14 bases between them. Germline V gives CDR1 LNHDA, CDR2 SQIVND (reference sequence). The CDR3 extends over 15 amino acids. The CDR3 region is CASSPPGAPSYEQYF. The CDR3 region has the DNA TGTGCCAGTAGTCCTCCAGGGGCCCCCTCCTACGAGCAGTACTTC.